This TCR beta chain originates from a study of beta chain features in type 1 diabetes. Findings of the study overall: VDJ junctions from type 1 diabetes patients carried fewer insertions and larger deletions. Among patients with Type 1 diabetes, TCRB CDR3s were moderately but significantly shorter in every one of the four CD4+ subsets. Compared to healthy donors, patients appeared to have naive, central memory and Treg TCRB repertoires that were more alike. Because the template was cDNA, high-expressing cells might be over-represented.

As to this clone: Its antigen is undetermined.

cDNA synthesis used the whole RNA isolate, giving expressed TCRB sequences. Produced via immunoSEQ multiplex PCR; TCRdb's table is partial and in-frame only. Here the sample spans 680,000 or so clones, less than 20% being singletons. The CDR3 covers 14 residues. CDR1 and CDR2 from the germline V gene are MNHEY and SMNVEV (reference sequence). The germline V and J ends were trimmed by 8 bases and 0 bases, with 10 bases remaining between them. The V call is TRBV27, the J call TRBJ1-4; D is unresolved. The specimen sequenced was naive CD4+ T cells from blood. The TCR sequence derives from a man younger than 35 in good health. The CDR3, as DNA: TGTGCCAGCGGTCGGGTCACAACTAATGAAAAACTGTTTTTT. Translated: CASGRVTTNEKLFF.